The following is a T cell receptor (beta chain) sequence with its context. This entry is derived from a study of blood T cell repertoires in COVID-19. Whole-study context: Spain, Italy and the United States supplied samples that represented acute and convalescent COVID-19. PBMCs, B-cell-depleted T cells, or T cells were the source of the cDNA or gDNA that made up the material.

Looked up from germline, CDR1 is SNHLY and CDR2 is FYNNEI. Deletions cut 10 bases from V and 2 bases from J, with 8 bases between. The CDR3 spans 11 residues. As originally analysed: Using reference gene primer amplification, nucleated cell counts were estimated. Produced via immunoSEQ multiplex PCR; TCRdb's table is partial and in-frame only. That table is the source of V, J and clone size, and D and trimming were worked out from the DNA. Among about 97,000 clones listed, approximately 85% were seen once. This TCR derives from a man aged 35-49 years with active or convalescent COVID-19. The J gene is TRBJ1-2, the V gene TRBV2; D is possibly TRBD1 (5 bases). Sequenced input: peripheral blood. CDR3 DNA: TGTGCCAAGACAGAGAACTATGGCTACACCTTC. It is translated as CAKTENYGYTF. Combining the CDR3 with reference TRBV2 and TRBJ1-2 gives the whole variable domain EPEVTQTPSHQVTQMGQEVILRCVPISNHLYFYWYRQILGQKVEFLVSFYNNEISEKSEIFDDQFSVERPDGSNFTLKIRSTKLEDSAMYFCAKTENYGYTFGSGTRLTVV.